The 13 T cell receptor beta chains given below trace back to one sample, sequenced in a study of T cell responses to AZD1222 COVID-19 vaccine. This table comes from immunoSEQ multiplex PCR, and its TCRdb copy is limited to in-frame clones, with some not included. The data hold over 150,000 clones, with more than 75% observed a single time. This specimen consisted of peripheral blood, obtained on day 0 of AZD1222 vaccination. The receptor set was obtained from an adult in good health.

This chain joins TRBV5-1 and TRBJ2-5, with D possibly TRBD1 on 5 matching bases. V was pared by 2 bases and J by 5 bases, with 10 bases between. CDR1 and CDR2 from the germline V gene are SGHRS and YFSETQ. The CDR3 runs 13 residues. The CDR3 sequence: CASSFAGPETQYF. CDR3 DNA sequence: TGCGCCAGCAGCTTTGCAGGGCCGGAGACCCAGTACTTC.

The gene calls are TRBV25-1 and TRBJ2-7; the D gene is possibly TRBD1 (5 bases). Trimming took off 2 bases at V and 0 bases at J, with 8 bases between the two ends. This CDR3 contains 14 residues. Germline V lookup: CDR1 MGHDK, CDR2 SYGVNS. CDR3 nucleotide sequence: TGTGCCAGCAGTGAAACCAGGGACTCCTACGAGCAGTACTTC. This encodes CASSETRDSYEQYF.

This chain uses TRBV19 with TRBJ2-3, with D tentatively TRBD2 (5 bases). CDR3 length: 14 amino acids. CDR1 is LNHDA, CDR2 SQIVND, per germline (reference sequence). Deletions cut 5 bases from V and 4 bases from J, with 13 bases between. CDR3 coding DNA: TGTGCCAGTAGTTCCGGACTGGGAGCAGATACGCAGTATTTT. This gives the protein CASSSGLGADTQYF.

This sequence joins TRBV6-5 and TRBJ2-2; the match to TRBD1 covers 7 bases. Germline assignment: CDR1 MNHEY and CDR2 SVGAGI. V was pared by 6 bases and J by 3 bases, with 7 bases of the junction left unmatched. This CDR3 region has 15 residues. CDR3: CASRTRQGDTGELFF. The CDR3 DNA sequence: TGTGCCAGCAGGACCCGACAGGGAGACACCGGGGAGCTGTTTTTT.

The gene calls are TRBV19 and TRBJ2-4; 11 positions match TRBD1. The germline V gene has CDR1 LNHDA and CDR2 SQIVND (reference sequence). The CDR3 length is 20 residues. V dropped 6 bases and J dropped 3; count of bases not matched to a gene: 19. The CDR3 nucleotides are TGTGCCAGTAGCGCAACCACCCTAGGGACAGGGGGATTTGACAAAAACATTCAGTACTTC. Translated: CASSATTLGTGGFDKNIQYF.

About this clone itself: This same CDR3 is encoded by further DNA sequences in the sample. The chain combines TRBV19 with TRBJ1-2; D not resolved. The germline V gene encodes CDR1 LNHDA and CDR2 SQIVND (reference sequence). V was trimmed by 4 bases and J by 4 bases, leaving 4 bases between them. The CDR3 is 11 residues long. CDR3: CASSTGYGYTF. CDR3 DNA: TGTGCCAGTAGTACAGGCTATGGCTACACCTTC.

The chain carries TRBV15 and TRBJ2-7; D perhaps matches TRBD1 (6 bases). Trimming removed 3 bases at V and 0 bases at J, with 15 bases between. CDR1 and CDR2 from the germline V gene are LNHNV and YYDKDF (reference sequence). The CDR3 loop spans 16 amino acids. The CDR3 loop reads CATSSPPGHSSYEQYF. The CDR3, as DNA: TGTGCCACCAGCAGTCCTCCGGGACATTCCTCCTACGAGCAGTACTTC. The full variable domain, its missing parts supplied by reference TRBV15 and TRBJ2-7, is DAMVIQNPRYQVTQFGKPVTLSCSQTLNHNVMYWYQQKSSQAPKLLFHYYDKDFNNEADTPDNFQSRRPNTSFCFLDIRSPGLGDTAMYLCATSSPPGHSSYEQYFGPGTRLTVT.

This sequence joins TRBV7-2 and TRBJ2-7, with 7 positions matching TRBD2. The CDR3 length is 13 residues. With 4 bases clipped from V and 7 bases from J, the junction kept 7 bases outside the gene matches. CDR1 and CDR2 from the germline V gene are SGHTA and FQGNSA. CDR3 nucleotide sequence: TGTGCCAGCAGCTGGCGACTAGCTGGGGAGCAGTACTTC. Translation gives CASSWRLAGEQYF.

The CDR3 DNA reads as TGTGCCAGCACCGTGGGACAGCCTAATCAGCCCCAGCATTTT. Amino acids: CASTVGQPNQPQHF. The J gene is TRBJ1-5, the V gene TRBV7-8; 7 bases are a match to TRBD1. CDR3 length: 14 amino acids. Losses at the gene ends were 7 bases for V and 4 bases for J; bases not matched to a gene: 7. The germline gives CDR1 SGHVS, CDR2 FQNEAQ.

The V gene is TRBV20-1, the J gene TRBJ1-1; a weak D match, TRBD1 (5 bases). Germline V lookup: CDR1 DFQATT, CDR2 SNEGSKA (reference sequence). The CDR3 consists of 14 residues. V lost 3 bases and J 3 bases, leaving 14 bases between the germline ends. The CDR3 DNA reads as TGCAGTGCTAGTGGTAGTGACAGATACACTGAAGCTTTCTTT. It encodes CSASGSDRYTEAFF.

This chain connects TRBV24-1 to TRBJ1-2; 8 nucleotides agree with TRBD1. CDR3 length: 13 residues. V shed 5 bases, J shed 8 bases, and the junction held 6 bases outside the gene matches. In germline, CDR1 is KGHDR, CDR2 SFDVKD. CDR3: CATSASGQGGYTF. The DNA of the CDR3 is TGTGCCACCAGTGCCTCTGGACAGGGCGGCTACACCTTC.

The chain carries TRBV30 and TRBJ1-1, with D possibly matching TRBD1 (5 bases). Germline lookup yields CDR1 GTSNPN and CDR2 SVGIG (reference sequence). V lost 3 bases to trimming and J lost 11 bases, with 13 bases between them. The CDR3 spans 11 residues. CDR3 sequence reads: CAWRGGAAAFF. The CDR3 coding sequence is TGTGCCTGGAGGGGGGGTGCGGCGGCTTTCTTT. Full variable domain (missing parts from reference TRBV30 and TRBJ1-1): SQTIHQWPATLVQPVGSPLSLECTVEGTSNPNLYWYRQAAGRGLQLLFYSVGIGQISSEVPQNLSASRPQDRQFILSSKKLLLSDSGFYLCAWRGGAAAFFGQGTRLTVV.

In its sample, this clone was seen a few times. The chain recombines TRBV15 with TRBJ1-5; weak D call: TRBD1 (6 bases). The CDR3 contains 15 residues. V dropped 1 base and J dropped 1 base, with 8 bases sitting between them. Germline V lookup: CDR1 LNHNV, CDR2 YYDKDF (reference sequence). The CDR3 DNA reads as TGTGCCACCAGCAGAGGGAGGGGGAGCAATCAGCCCCAGCATTTT. Translating gives CATSRGRGSNQPQHF.